Presented here are 29 T cell receptor beta chains from one specimen sequenced in a study of T cell clones after liver transplantation. Clones were sequenced by immunoSEQ multiplex PCR, and TCRdb holds only the in-frame ones, with some missing. The sample holds 85,000 to 110,000 clones, about 86% seen once. This sample comprised CD4+ T cells from blood, obtained approximately 4 years after liver transplant. The source is a human patient who received a liver transplant. Some T cells may be supplied by the graft donor.

This sequence joins TRBV27 and TRBJ2-7; 8 nucleotides align to TRBD2. Trimming removed 8 bases from V and 2 bases from J; junction bases left unmatched: 8. The germline CDR1 and CDR2 sequences are MNHEY and SMNVEV (reference sequence). There are 14 residues in the CDR3. The CDR3 loop is CASYAGGVPYEQYF. In DNA, the CDR3 is TGTGCCAGCTATGCGGGAGGTGTCCCCTACGAGCAGTACTTC.

V usage is TRBV4-1 and J usage is TRBJ2-7; the D is unclear. The CDR3 runs 16 residues. CDR1 is MGHRA and CDR2 is YSYEKL in the germline V gene. V dropped 3 bases and J dropped 0 bases, with 15 bases sitting between them. The CDR3 DNA follows: TGCGCCAGCAGCCACTTAGAAACTCCTAGCTCCTACGAGCAGTACTTC. This encodes CASSHLETPSSYEQYF.

This chain uses TRBV11-2 with TRBJ1-2; a possible D gene is TRBD1 (5 bases). In germline, CDR1 is SGHAT, CDR2 FQNNGV. The CDR3 runs 13 residues. Trimming removed 1 base from V and 6 bases from J, with 9 bases in between. CDR3 DNA: TGTGCCAGCAGCTTAGCCAGGGAGGATGGCTACACCTTC. As protein: CASSLAREDGYTF.

The chain is built from TRBV9 and TRBJ2-3; possible D gene TRBD2, 5 bases. The CDR3 is 16 residues long. Trimming cost V 4 bases and J 0 bases, with 15 bases left between them. CDR1 is SGDLS, CDR2 YYNGEE, per germline. This chain's CDR3 is CASSPPGTSSTDTQYF. CDR3 sequence (DNA): TGTGCCAGCAGCCCTCCGGGAACCTCTAGCACAGATACGCAGTATTTT.

The chain uses TRBV5-4 and TRBJ2-1; 8 bases are a match to TRBD1. V shed 4 bases, J shed 5 bases, and the junction held 8 bases outside the gene matches. Germline lookup yields CDR1 SGHNT and CDR2 YYREEE (reference sequence). This CDR3 is built from 15 residues. For the CDR3, the DNA is TGTGCCAGCAGCCGGAAGCAGGGGGCGGACAATGAGCAGTTCTTC. It translates to CASSRKQGADNEQFF.

The V call is TRBV4-1, the J call TRBJ1-2; TRBD1 agrees at 9 bases. The germline V gene encodes CDR1 MGHRA and CDR2 YSYEKL. The CDR3 has 16 residues. The V gene end was trimmed by 1 base and the J gene end by 4 bases; junction bases not matched to a gene: 7. CDR3 sequence reads: CASSQGGQGTPYGYTF. CDR3 sequence (DNA): TGCGCCAGCAGCCAAGGGGGACAGGGAACACCCTATGGCTACACCTTC.

The chain joins TRBV4-3 to TRBJ1-2, with TRBD1 as a possible D gene (6 bases). The CDR3 consists of 15 residues. Trimming removed 6 bases at V and 2 bases at J, with 16 bases between. Germline assignment: CDR1 LGHNA and CDR2 YSLEER. DNA for the CDR3: TGCGCCAGCAGGCAGTTTCACAGGGAGAACTATGGCTACACCTTC. This codes for CASRQFHRENYGYTF.

The rearrangement uses TRBV5-1 and TRBJ2-7; D is possibly TRBD2 (5 bases). The CDR3 is 13 residues long. Trimming stripped 4 bases from V and 2 bases from J, with 10 bases between. Germline V gene lookup returns CDR1 SGHRS and CDR2 YFSETQ. CDR3 in DNA: TGCGCCAGCAGCCCGGACGGGGCCTACGAGCAGTACTTC. Translated, it gives CASSPDGAYEQYF.

Only one count was recorded for this clone. The V and J genes are TRBV7-9 and TRBJ1-5, with 8 positions matching TRBD1. The CDR3 runs to 15 residues. Trimming removed 5 bases from V and 0 bases from J; junction bases left unmatched: 3. CDR1 SEHNR and CDR2 FQNEAQ come from the germline V gene (reference sequence). The CDR3 region has the DNA TGTGCCAGCAGCACCGGACAGGGTAGCAATCAGCCCCAGCATTTT. It translates to CASSTGQGSNQPQHF. The full variable domain, in which reference TRBV7-9 and TRBJ1-5 provide the parts outside the CDR3, is DTGVSQNPRHKITKRGQNVTFRCDPISEHNRLYWYRQTLGQGPEFLTYFQNEAQLEKSRLLSDRFSAERPKGSFSTLEIQRTEQGDSAMYLCASSTGQGSNQPQHFGDGTRLSIL.

The chain combines TRBV2 with TRBJ1-4; D not resolved. Trimming took 6 bases from V and 6 from J, leaving 5 bases between them. Germline CDR1 reads SNHLY; CDR2 reads FYNNEI. The CDR3 spans 11 residues. This chain's CDR3 is CASSDYEKLFF. CDR3 sequence (DNA): TGTGCCAGCAGCGACTATGAAAAACTGTTTTTT.

The rearrangement uses TRBV2 and TRBJ2-1, with 14 nucleotides matching TRBD2. CDR3 size: 15 residues. The J segment lost 7 bases and the V segment lost 6 bases, leaving 5 bases of the junction unmatched. From germline, CDR1 is SNHLY and CDR2 FYNNEI. The CDR3 nucleotides are TGTGCCAGCAGGCGACTAGCGGGAGGGGTTAATGAGCAGTTCTTC. Translated, it gives CASRRLAGGVNEQFF.

The chain employs TRBV27 and TRBJ2-1; tentative D call: TRBD2 (6 bases). Trimming stripped 2 bases from V and 4 bases from J, with 18 bases between. This CDR3 has 17 residues. The germline gives CDR1 MNHEY, CDR2 SMNVEV (reference sequence). The CDR3 DNA reads TGTGCCAGCAGTTTAAGGAAACCGGGGGAGGCATACAATGAGCAGTTCTTC. As protein: CASSLRKPGEAYNEQFF.

The chain's CDR3 is CASSPGQGKETQYF. CDR3 sequence (DNA): TGTGCCAGCTCCCCAGGCCAGGGGAAAGAGACCCAGTACTTC. V gene TRBV18 combines with J gene TRBJ2-5; TRBD1 might be the D (6 bases). Germline CDR1 reads KGHSH; CDR2 reads LQKENI. V dropped 6 bases and J dropped 3 bases, with 14 bases sitting between them. The CDR3 length is 14 residues.

This chain joins TRBV12-5 and TRBJ2-1, with a possible D match to TRBD2 (6 bases). The CDR3 totals 16 residues. Trimming pared 5 bases from V and 2 bases from J, leaving 16 bases between. CDR1 and CDR2 from the germline V gene are LGHNT and FRNRAP. This CDR3 reads CASGNGNAGTYNEQFF. CDR3 in DNA: TGTGCTAGTGGTAACGGGAATGCGGGGACCTACAATGAGCAGTTCTTC.

The chain recombines TRBV28 with TRBJ1-1; D not resolved. V was pared by 4 bases and J by 1 base, with 10 bases between. Germline-derived CDR1 and CDR2 are MDHEN and SYDVKM. The CDR3 runs 14 residues. CDR3 region: CASSSPSWNTEAFF. The CDR3, as DNA: TGTGCCAGCAGTTCCCCCTCCTGGAACACTGAAGCTTTCTTT.

This rearrangement joins TRBV15 to TRBJ2-1, with TRBD2 matching over 9 bases. Trimming cost V 1 base and J 10 bases; bases outside gene matches: 5. From germline, CDR1 is LNHNV and CDR2 YYDKDF (reference sequence). The CDR3 is 14 amino acids. The DNA of the CDR3 is TGTGCCACCAGCAGAGTTGCGGGAGGGACAGAGCAGTTCTTC. It translates to CATSRVAGGTEQFF.

A few counts support this clone. The chain is built from TRBV11-1 and TRBJ1-4; a possible D gene is TRBD1 (5 bases). The CDR3 totals 14 residues. Between the trimmed V and J ends, which lost 5 bases and 10 bases, there was a span of 17 bases. Per germline, CDR1 SGHAT and CDR2 FQDESV (reference sequence). CDR3 in amino acids: CASSHRRDRGKLFF. In nucleotides, the CDR3 is TGTGCCAGCAGCCACCGCCGGGACCGCGGAAAACTGTTTTTT. Together with reference TRBV11-1 and TRBJ1-4, the CDR3 gives the full variable domain: EAEVAQSPRYKITEKSQAVAFWCDPISGHATLYWYRQILGQGPELLVQFQDESVVDDSQLPKDRFSAERLKGVDSTLKIQPAELGDSAMYLCASSHRRDRGKLFFGSGTQLSVL.

V is TRBV25-1 and J is TRBJ1-5; unclear D gene. CDR1 and CDR2 from the germline V gene are MGHDK and SYGVNS. The CDR3 sequence is 15 residues long. V was cut by 3 bases and J by 4 bases, with 13 bases left in between. CDR3 sequence reads: CASSDFSGDNQPQHF. The DNA for the CDR3 is TGTGCCAGCAGTGACTTCAGCGGCGATAATCAGCCCCAGCATTTT.

In nucleotides, the CDR3 is TGTGCCAGCAGCCGAGACGGGAGGCCCCAAAGCGGGGAGCTGTTTTTT. This codes for CASSRDGRPQSGELFF. The V gene is TRBV7-3, the J gene TRBJ2-2; TRBD2 aligns across 7 bases. In germline, CDR1 is SGHTA, CDR2 FQGTGA. V lost 5 bases, J lost 7 bases, and 13 bases stayed unmatched. The CDR3 has 16 residues.

The V gene is TRBV11-2, the J gene TRBJ1-6; 9 bases fit TRBD1. The CDR3 loop spans 14 amino acids. Germline V CDR1 and CDR2: SGHAT, FQNNGV. The junction had 4 bases not matched to a gene; V was cut back by 5 bases and J by 8 bases. In nucleotides, the CDR3 is TGTGCCAGCAGCCTCCGACAGGGGGATTCACCCCTCCACTTT. Residues: CASSLRQGDSPLHF.

V is TRBV19 and J is TRBJ1-5; TRBD1 aligns across 11 bases. CDR3 length: 19 residues. Germline V gives CDR1 LNHDA, CDR2 SQIVND (reference sequence). Trimming cost V 3 bases and J 2 bases; bases outside gene matches: 12. The CDR3 nucleotides read TGTGCCAGTAGTATGTACGGACAGGGGGCGCAGAGGGGCAATCAGCCCCAGCATTTT. This encodes CASSMYGQGAQRGNQPQHF.

This clone was seen a single time. The rearrangement joins TRBV6-5 to TRBJ1-2; 8 positions match TRBD1. J gave up 2 bases and V 4 bases, and 6 bases lay outside the gene matches. The CDR3 length is 15 residues. Germline V CDR1 and CDR2: MNHEY, SVGAGI. CDR3 amino acids: CASSWTGFDNYGYTF. DNA of the CDR3: TGTGCCAGCAGTTGGACAGGGTTTGACAACTATGGCTACACCTTC.

CDR3 bases: TGCGCCAGCACATCGGGGACATATATATCCTACGAGCAGTACTTC. The encoded protein is CASTSGTYISYEQYF. The V gene is TRBV5-1, the J gene TRBJ2-7; D might be TRBD1 (6 bases). CDR1 SGHRS and CDR2 YFSETQ come from the germline V gene. The CDR3 consists of 15 residues. Trimming took off 6 bases at V and 1 base at J, with 17 bases between the two ends.

This chain connects TRBV10-2 to TRBJ2-1, with 8 bases fitting TRBD2. The CDR3 extends over 15 amino acids. The J segment lost 2 bases and the V segment lost 6 bases, leaving 6 bases of the junction unmatched. Germline loops: CDR1 WSHSY, CDR2 SAAADI. Here the CDR3 reads CASRKTSGPYNEQFF. For the CDR3, the DNA is TGCGCCAGCAGAAAAACTAGCGGCCCCTACAATGAGCAGTTCTTC.

V is TRBV7-3 and J is TRBJ2-3; 7 bases match TRBD1. Losses at the gene ends were 1 base for V and 9 bases for J; bases not matched to a gene: 10. This CDR3 comprises 15 residues. CDR1 is SGHTA and CDR2 is FQGTGA in the germline V gene. The CDR3 is CASSLRGSGGKTQYF. CDR3 bases: TGTGCCAGCAGCTTAAGAGGGTCAGGGGGTAAGACGCAGTATTTT.

The genes are TRBV7-9 and TRBJ1-1, with D uncertain. The CDR3 sequence is 13 residues long. From germline, CDR1 is SEHNR and CDR2 FQNEAQ (reference sequence). V shed 10 bases and J shed 1 base, with 13 bases lying between them. Here the CDR3 DNA reads TGTGCCACCTCGGCAGCGTGGAACACTGAAGCTTTCTTT. Translated: CATSAAWNTEAFF.

The chain uses TRBV27 and TRBJ1-1; D perhaps matches TRBD1 (6 bases). Germline CDR1 reads MNHEY; CDR2 reads SMNVEV (reference sequence). Trimming shortened V by 3 bases and J by 4 bases, and 12 bases separated the two germline ends. The CDR3 consists of 14 residues. CDR3 protein: CASSFTGWSTEAFF. The CDR3 DNA follows: TGTGCCAGCAGTTTTACAGGGTGGTCCACTGAAGCTTTCTTT.

This chain connects TRBV2 to TRBJ2-3; 7 bases align to TRBD1. V shed 6 bases and J 1 base; nucleotides not matched to a gene: 1. Per germline, CDR1 SNHLY and CDR2 FYNNEI. The length of the CDR3 is 13 residues. The CDR3 here is CASRGQGTDTQYF. Here the CDR3 DNA reads TGTGCCAGCAGAGGACAGGGCACAGATACGCAGTATTTT.

V and J are TRBV5-1 and TRBJ1-2, with TRBD1 matching over 9 bases. V lost 4 bases to trimming and J lost 7 bases; unmatched junction nucleotides: 11. This CDR3 spans 15 amino acids. Germline V gives CDR1 SGHRS, CDR2 YFSETQ. CDR3 sequence (DNA): TGCGCCAGCAGCGCGAATCCGGGACAGGGCTCTGGCTACACCTTC. Residues: CASSANPGQGSGYTF.